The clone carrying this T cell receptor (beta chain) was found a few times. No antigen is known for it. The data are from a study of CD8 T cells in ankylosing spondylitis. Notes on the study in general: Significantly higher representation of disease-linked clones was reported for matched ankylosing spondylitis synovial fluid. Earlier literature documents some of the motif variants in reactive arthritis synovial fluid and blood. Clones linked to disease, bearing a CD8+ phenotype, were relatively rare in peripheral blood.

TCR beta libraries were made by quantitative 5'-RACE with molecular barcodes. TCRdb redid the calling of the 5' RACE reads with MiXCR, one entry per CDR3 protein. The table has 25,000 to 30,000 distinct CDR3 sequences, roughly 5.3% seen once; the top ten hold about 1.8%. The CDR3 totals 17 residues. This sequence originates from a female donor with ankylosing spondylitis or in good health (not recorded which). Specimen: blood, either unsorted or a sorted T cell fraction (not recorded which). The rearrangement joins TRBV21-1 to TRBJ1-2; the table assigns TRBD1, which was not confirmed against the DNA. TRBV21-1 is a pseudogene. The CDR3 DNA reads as TGTGCCAGCAGCAAAGGGGGGACAGGTCCTCCTTGGCCTGGCTACACCTTC. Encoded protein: CASSKGGTGPPWPGYTF.